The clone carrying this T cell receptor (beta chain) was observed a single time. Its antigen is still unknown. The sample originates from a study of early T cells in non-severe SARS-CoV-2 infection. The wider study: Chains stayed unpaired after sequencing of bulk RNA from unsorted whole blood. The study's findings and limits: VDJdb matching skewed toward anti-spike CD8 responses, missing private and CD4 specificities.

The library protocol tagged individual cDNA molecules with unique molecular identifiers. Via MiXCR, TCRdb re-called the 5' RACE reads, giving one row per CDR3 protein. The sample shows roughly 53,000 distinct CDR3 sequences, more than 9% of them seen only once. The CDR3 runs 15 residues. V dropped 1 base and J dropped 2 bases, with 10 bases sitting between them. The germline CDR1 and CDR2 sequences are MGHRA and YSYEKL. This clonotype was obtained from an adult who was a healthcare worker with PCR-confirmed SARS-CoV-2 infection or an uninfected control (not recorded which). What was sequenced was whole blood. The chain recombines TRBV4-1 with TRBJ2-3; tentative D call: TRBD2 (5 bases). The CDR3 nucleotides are TGCGCCAGCAGCCAAGTCGTGGGAGTCACAGATACGCAGTATTTT. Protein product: CASSQVVGVTDTQYF.